A selection of T cell receptor beta chains follows, all from one sample in a study of cytomegalovirus exposure and HLA in healthy donors. This table comes from immunoSEQ multiplex PCR, and its TCRdb copy is limited to in-frame clones, with some not included. The table has 100,000 or so clones, about 79% seen once. Sequencing was performed on PBMCs. These receptors all stem from a female donor in good health and CMV-seropositive. CDR3s include the opening cysteine and the closing phenylalanine or tryptophan. A D gene is named only where the DNA matches it firmly. Where a row states a size, it is once, few, many or the class of an expanded clone; other rows omit it.

j_gene: TRBJ2-7; d_gene: NA; v_gene: TRBV15; abundance: few; CDR3nt: TGTGCCACCAGCAGAGACGCTACCTACGAGCAGTACTTC; CDR3aa: CATSRDATYEQYF
j_gene: TRBJ2-3; d_gene: NA; v_gene: TRBV2; abundance: few; CDR3nt: TGTGCCAGCAGTGATGGGCGAACAGATACGCAGTATTTT; CDR3aa: CASSDGRTDTQYF
j_gene: TRBJ1-2; d_gene: NA; v_gene: TRBV14; abundance: NA; CDR3nt: TGTGCCAGCAGCCAGACGACAAGCTATGGCTACACCTTC; CDR3aa: CASSQTTSYGYTF
j_gene: TRBJ1-2; d_gene: NA; v_gene: TRBV5-1; abundance: NA; CDR3nt: TGCGCCAGCAGCAAGGACAGCCCAAGCTATGGCTACACCTTC; CDR3aa: CASSKDSPSYGYTF
j_gene: TRBJ2-1; d_gene: TRBD2; v_gene: TRBV11-3; abundance: NA; CDR3nt: TGTGCCAGCAGCCCCAGGGGACTAGCGGGGGTCAATGAGCAGTTCTTC; CDR3aa: CASSPRGLAGVNEQFF
j_gene: TRBJ2-2; d_gene: TRBD2; v_gene: TRBV18; abundance: few; CDR3nt: TGTGCCAGCTCACCAGGGACTAGCGGGAGGACCGGGGAGCTGTTTTTT; CDR3aa: CASSPGTSGRTGELFF
j_gene: TRBJ2-7; d_gene: TRBD2; v_gene: TRBV19; abundance: NA; CDR3nt: TGTGCCAGTAGTATTCGGATAGCGGGTCACTACGAGCAGTACTTC; CDR3aa: CASSIRIAGHYEQYF
j_gene: TRBJ2-6; d_gene: TRBD2; v_gene: TRBV4-3; abundance: NA; CDR3nt: TGCGCCAGCAGCCAAGAGGGGGGGACCGGGGCCAACGTCCTGACTTTC; CDR3aa: CASSQEGGTGANVLTF
j_gene: TRBJ2-1; d_gene: TRBD1; v_gene: TRBV6-1; abundance: NA; CDR3nt: TGTGCCAGCAGGGGGACAGGGCAGAATGAGCAGTTCTTC; CDR3aa: CASRGTGQNEQFF
j_gene: TRBJ1-2; d_gene: TRBD1; v_gene: TRBV7-9; abundance: NA; CDR3nt: TGTGCCAGCAGCCCCTCAGGGGGCTCTAACTATGGCTACACCTTC; CDR3aa: CASSPSGGSNYGYTF
j_gene: TRBJ2-5; d_gene: TRBD2; v_gene: TRBV7-2; abundance: NA; CDR3nt: TGTGCCAGCAGCGCACCCGGACTAGCGAGCAGGGAGACCCAGTACTTC; CDR3aa: CASSAPGLASRETQYF
j_gene: TRBJ2-7; d_gene: NA; v_gene: TRBV11-2; abundance: NA; CDR3nt: TGTGCCAGCAGCACAGATTCCTACGAGCAGTACTTC; CDR3aa: CASSTDSYEQYF
j_gene: TRBJ1-1; d_gene: NA; v_gene: TRBV7-9; abundance: NA; CDR3nt: TGTGCCAGCAGCCCGCGGGGCCCTAACACTGAAGCTTTCTTT; CDR3aa: CASSPRGPNTEAFF
j_gene: TRBJ1-2; d_gene: TRBD1; v_gene: TRBV11-2; abundance: NA; CDR3nt: TGTGCCAGCAGCCTCCGGACAGGGAGGTTCGGCTACACCTTC; CDR3aa: CASSLRTGRFGYTF
j_gene: TRBJ1-1; d_gene: NA; v_gene: TRBV19; abundance: NA; CDR3nt: TGTGCCAGTAGTAGCCAGGGTGGCCGGCGAATGAACACTGAAGCTTTCTTT; CDR3aa: CASSSQGGRRMNTEAFF
j_gene: TRBJ2-7; d_gene: NA; v_gene: TRBV19; abundance: NA; CDR3nt: TGTGCCAGTAGGAACGCCCAGACCTACGAGCAGTACTTC; CDR3aa: CASRNAQTYEQYF
j_gene: TRBJ2-5; d_gene: TRBD2; v_gene: TRBV19; abundance: NA; CDR3nt: TGTGCCAGTAGGAGGTTAGCGGGAGTAGTAACGGAGACCCAGTACTTC; CDR3aa: CASRRLAGVVTETQYF
j_gene: TRBJ2-1; d_gene: TRBD1; v_gene: TRBV6-6; abundance: NA; CDR3nt: TGTGCCAGCAGTTCCGGGACAGGGGCCTATGAGCAGTTCTTC; CDR3aa: CASSSGTGAYEQFF
j_gene: TRBJ2-6; d_gene: TRBD1; v_gene: TRBV2; abundance: NA; CDR3nt: TGTGCCAGCCCTGGGACAGCAATTTCTGGGGCCAACGGCCTGACTTTC; CDR3aa: CASPGTAISGANGLTF
j_gene: TRBJ1-2; d_gene: NA; v_gene: TRBV6-5; abundance: NA; CDR3nt: TGTGCCAGCAGTAAGGACAGCGTGGGTGGCTACACCTTC; CDR3aa: CASSKDSVGGYTF
j_gene: TRBJ2-7; d_gene: NA; v_gene: TRBV7-2; abundance: NA; CDR3nt: TGTGCCAGCAATCGGGGGGGGACAGGGACCTACGAGCAGTACTTC; CDR3aa: CASNRGGTGTYEQYF
j_gene: TRBJ2-2; d_gene: NA; v_gene: TRBV29-1; abundance: few; CDR3nt: TGCAGCGTTGGACTAACCAGCGGGGAGCTGTTTTTT; CDR3aa: CSVGLTSGELFF
j_gene: TRBJ1-1; d_gene: NA; v_gene: TRBV11-3; abundance: NA; CDR3nt: TGTGCCAGCAGCTTAGGAGGTTCCGGGGCTGAAGCTTTCTTT; CDR3aa: CASSLGGSGAEAFF
j_gene: TRBJ1-5; d_gene: TRBD1; v_gene: TRBV7-9; abundance: NA; CDR3nt: TGTGCCAGCAGCTTAGGGGACAGGGCTAGCAATCAGCCCCAGCATTTT; CDR3aa: CASSLGDRASNQPQHF
j_gene: TRBJ1-4; d_gene: NA; v_gene: TRBV10-2; abundance: NA; CDR3nt: TGCGCCAGCAGTGAGAAGGTAAGTGGAGGGAGGAATGAAAAACTGTTTTTT; CDR3aa: CASSEKVSGGRNEKLFF
j_gene: TRBJ2-7; d_gene: NA; v_gene: TRBV20-1; abundance: NA; CDR3nt: TGCAGTGCTAGAGGCGGATACGAGCAGTACTTC; CDR3aa: CSARGGYEQYF
j_gene: TRBJ1-1; d_gene: TRBD1; v_gene: TRBV29-1; abundance: NA; CDR3nt: TGCAGCGGGGGGGCAGGGGGCCGGACTGAAGCTTTCTTT; CDR3aa: CSGGAGGRTEAFF
j_gene: TRBJ1-2; d_gene: TRBD1; v_gene: TRBV6-5; abundance: few; CDR3nt: TGTGCCAGCAGTTACTCGAGGACAGGGAGCCAGGGCTACACCTTC; CDR3aa: CASSYSRTGSQGYTF
j_gene: TRBJ2-2; d_gene: NA; v_gene: TRBV9; abundance: NA; CDR3nt: TGTGCCAGCAGCGTAGGGAGACTTGCCATCACCGGGGAGCTGTTTTTT; CDR3aa: CASSVGRLAITGELFF
j_gene: TRBJ2-7; d_gene: NA; v_gene: TRBV7-8; abundance: NA; CDR3nt: TGTGCCAGCAGCTCCGGGAGCTCCTACGAGCAGTACTTC; CDR3aa: CASSSGSSYEQYF
j_gene: TRBJ2-7; d_gene: TRBD1; v_gene: TRBV7-7; abundance: NA; CDR3nt: TGTGCCAGCAGCCAGGGGAGGGGGACAGGGTACGAGCAGTACTTC; CDR3aa: CASSQGRGTGYEQYF
j_gene: TRBJ2-5; d_gene: TRBD1; v_gene: TRBV7-9; abundance: NA; CDR3nt: TGTGCCAGCAGCGGGACAGGCATCTATGAGACCCAGTACTTC; CDR3aa: CASSGTGIYETQYF
j_gene: TRBJ2-5; d_gene: NA; v_gene: TRBV5-5; abundance: once; CDR3nt: TGTGCCAGCAGCCCGGACAGAAGCCAAGAGACCCAATACTTC; CDR3aa: CASSPDRSQETQYF
j_gene: TRBJ2-5; d_gene: TRBD1; v_gene: TRBV19; abundance: NA; CDR3nt: TGTGCCAGTAGTAGTTACCGCCTTGACAGGGAAGAGACCCAGTACTTC; CDR3aa: CASSSYRLDREETQYF
j_gene: TRBJ1-2; d_gene: NA; v_gene: TRBV27; abundance: NA; CDR3nt: TGTGCCAGCAGTCCCCGGGAGGCTTCTAACTATGGCTACACCTTC; CDR3aa: CASSPREASNYGYTF
j_gene: TRBJ2-7; d_gene: NA; v_gene: TRBV19; abundance: NA; CDR3nt: TGTGCCAGTAGTGTCCTGCAGGGGGGCTACGAGCAGTACTTC; CDR3aa: CASSVLQGGYEQYF
j_gene: TRBJ2-3; d_gene: TRBD2; v_gene: TRBV19; abundance: NA; CDR3nt: TGTGCCAGTAGTATTACGAGCGGGGGACCCACAGATACGCAGTATTTT; CDR3aa: CASSITSGGPTDTQYF